The present T cell receptor (beta chain) was sequenced within a study of radiation and T cells in renal cell carcinoma. The germline V gene has CDR1 SGHAT and CDR2 FQNNGV. The CDR3 runs to 17 residues. Trimming stripped 4 bases from V and 6 bases from J, with 22 bases between. Concerning this clone: The antigen remains unidentified.

Findings and caveats of the study: In blood, top tumor clones expanded by 2 weeks, shrinking by 4.

Produced via immunoSEQ multiplex PCR; TCRdb's table is partial and in-frame only. The data show around 170,000 clones, less than 90% seen once. Specified time point: blood 4 weeks post-SBRT, at nephrectomy. Treatment of the sample: 15 Gy SBRT to primary tumor, nephrectomy 4 weeks later. Nephrectomy followed 15 Gy stereotactic body radiation by 4 weeks. After SBRT, blood was collected at 2 and 4 weeks, plus baseline. This renal cell carcinoma was of the clear cell type. The TCR originated in a woman aged 45-59 years with renal cell carcinoma. Sample: blood, taken from a patient whose treatment included radiotherapy and nephrectomy. The V and J genes are TRBV11-2 and TRBJ2-1; D is possibly TRBD2 (6 bases). The CDR3 here is CASSSPPLAGLGNEQFF. The CDR3 bases are TGTGCCAGCAGCTCACCCCCACTAGCAGGCCTGGGCAATGAGCAGTTCTTC.